This TCR beta chain comes out of a study of blood T cell repertoires in COVID-19. Study as a whole: Specimens from acute and convalescent COVID-19 originated in the United States, Italy and Spain.

TCRdb's copy holds only in-frame clones and misses some; the assay was immunoSEQ multiplex PCR. The profile shows 250,000 to 350,000 clones, about 85% of them singletons. The CDR3 has 13 residues. CDR1 is LNHDA and CDR2 is SQIVND in the germline V gene (reference sequence). V shed 4 bases and J shed 8 bases, with 11 bases lying between them. Seattle patient enrollment occurred during active infection, with longitudinal follow-up thereafter. The chain links TRBV19 to TRBJ1-4; no definite D call. The sequenced sample consisted of peripheral blood. This sequence was found in a human donor with COVID-19, enrolled during active disease. The donor label of this sample is uncertain. As DNA, the CDR3 is TGTGCCAGTAGTAAAGGGAGGGAGGAAAAACTGTTTTTT. Translating gives CASSKGREEKLFF.